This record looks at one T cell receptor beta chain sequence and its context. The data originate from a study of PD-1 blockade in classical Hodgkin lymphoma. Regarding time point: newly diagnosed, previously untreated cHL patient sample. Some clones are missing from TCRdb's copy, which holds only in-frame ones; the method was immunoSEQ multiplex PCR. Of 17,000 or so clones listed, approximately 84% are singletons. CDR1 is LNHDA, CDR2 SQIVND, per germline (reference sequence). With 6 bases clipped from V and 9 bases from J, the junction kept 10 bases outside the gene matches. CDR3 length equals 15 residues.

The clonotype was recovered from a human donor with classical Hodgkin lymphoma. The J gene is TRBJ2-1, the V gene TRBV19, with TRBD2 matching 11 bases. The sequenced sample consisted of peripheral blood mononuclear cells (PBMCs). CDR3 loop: CASRASGRSGGEQFF. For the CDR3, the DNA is TGTGCCAGTAGGGCTAGCGGGAGGTCTGGTGGTGAGCAGTTCTTC. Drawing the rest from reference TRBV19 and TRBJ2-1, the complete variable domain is DGGITQSPKYLFRKEGQNVTLSCEQNLNHDAMYWYRQDPGQGLRLIYYSQIVNDFQKGDIAEGYSVSREKKESFPLTVTSAQKNPTAFYLCASRASGRSGGEQFFGPGTRLTVL.